Included here is one T cell receptor (beta chain) sequence, with context. What it recognizes is unknown. This CDR3 spans 15 amino acids. The V and J ends lost 2 bases and 4 bases, in that order; junction bases with no gene match: 2. Germline-derived CDR1 and CDR2 are MRHNA and SNTAGT. Following extraction, RNA underwent reverse transcription to cDNA, which served as the sequencing template. Clones were sequenced by immunoSEQ multiplex PCR, and TCRdb holds only the in-frame ones, with some missing. Of 200,000 or so clones listed, around 62% are singletons. The sample belongs to a study of CD8+ T cells in alopecia areata. Turning to the study itself: Treatment comprised oral tofacitinib, 5 to 10 mg twice daily, in treated patients.

Study-level results: Normal scalp showed lower clonality than lesional scalp, especially alopecia totalis/universalis.

Alopecia areata patients had lesional scalp punch biopsies and peripheral blood taken from them. The sample was CD4+ T cells sorted from blood, taken at week 0. The sequence was collected from a human donor with alopecia areata. The rearrangement joins TRBV6-4 to TRBJ2-6; 7 bases line up with TRBD2. The CDR3 bases are TGTGCCAGCAGTGACACTAGCGCCGGGGCCAACGTCCTGACTTTC. It is translated as CASSDTSAGANVLTF.